This T cell receptor (beta chain) was found in a study of shared clonotypes between healthy human individuals. The table came from immunoSEQ multiplex PCR; TCRdb's copy has only in-frame clones and leaves some out. This sample has about 960,000 clones; around 80% occur once, and the top ten carry approximately 1.5%. This clone was detected once. Deletions cut 3 bases from V and 8 bases from J, with 19 bases between. Germline CDR1 KGHSH, CDR2 LQKENI. The CDR3 runs to 15 residues. The V call is TRBV18, the J call TRBJ1-1; D might be TRBD1 (5 bases). This clonotype was sampled from a man aged 18 to 35 in good health. The sequenced sample was memory CD4+ T cells sorted from blood. Indicated subset: CD45RA-negative fraction. CDR3 DNA: TGTGCCAGCTCACCCACAGGTCCTCCCATTATCGAAGCTTTCTTT. Protein: CASSPTGPPIIEAFF.